Detailed here is one T cell receptor (beta chain). This clone has a handful of counts. Its target antigen remains unknown. Base qualities are not at hand, and no much larger clone is one base apart. The trial excluded patients who had a history of autoimmune disease or were on systemic immunosuppression. Peripheral blood for TCR sequencing was collected from all dose cohorts at baseline, on cycle 4 day 1, and on cycle 7 day 1. The samples were taken from a phase I, first-in-human, multicenter, open-label dose-escalation trial of ivuxolimab. Adults with locally advanced or metastatic head and neck squamous cell, hepatocellular, melanoma or renal cell carcinoma were enrolled in the trial. Before TCR sequencing, CD4+ T cells and CD8+ T cells from peripheral blood were sorted into separate populations. As encoded in the germline V gene, CDR1 is MDHEN while CDR2 is SYDVKM. The V end loses 4 bases and the J end loses 0 bases, and a stretch of 10 bases separates them. The CDR3 runs 15 amino acids, cysteine and phenylalanine included. The DNA shown is the 45-base CDR3, in frame from base 1.

For sequencing of the TCRbeta CDR3 region, genomic DNA was extracted from the sorted cells. TCRbeta CDR3 regions were sequenced using the immunoSEQ Assay. Held by TCRdb, this immuneACCESS table contains in-frame sequences only and omits some clones. Under half of the omission traces to an unresolved V gene where checked; the cause of the rest is unknown. The sample profile shows more than 45,000 clones; about 85% of them were found once. Approximately 1.2% of the sample lies in the top ten. These data come from a study of OX40 agonist ivuxolimab in advanced cancers. In the study overall: Ivuxolimab was an agonistic, fully human IgG2 monoclonal antibody directed against OX40 (CD134), a costimulatory receptor. A male proportion of 82.7% and a mean age of 60 years, ranging from roughly 20 to 80, were recorded for the dose-escalation cohort. Three dose-escalation patients achieved partial responses, one with hepatocellular carcinoma and two with cutaneous melanoma. The purpose of peripheral TCRbeta sequencing was to test whether ivuxolimab changed TCR sequence diversity and led to clonal T-cell expansion. Intravenous ivuxolimab was administered to patients every 2 weeks at six dose levels: 0.01, 0.1, 0.3, 1.5, 3 and 10 mg/kg. Among the roughly 50 dose-escalation patients, approximately 20 had hepatocellular carcinoma, 15 or so melanoma, 9 renal cell carcinoma and 9 head and neck cancer. Patients were allowed to have had prior anti-PD-1, anti-PD-L1 or anti-CTLA-4 therapy, and approximately 40% of the dose-escalation patients had been treated with checkpoint inhibitors. The paper describes the monotherapy dose-escalation part (N of about 54 patients) of the phase I trial of ivuxolimab.

Broader findings and caveats from the paper: After ivuxolimab, expanded clones were on average more numerous among CD8+ T cells than among CD4+ T cells. Which antigens the clonally expanded peripheral T cells were specific for was not determined. Low levels of normalized T-cell clonal expansion were also seen in some nonresponding patients. In the 0.1-3.0 mg/kg groups, partial responders were among the patients with the lowest normalized peripheral clonal expansion, particularly in CD8+ T cells. At doses of 0.1 to 3.0 mg/kg, clonal expansion of both CD4+ and CD8+ blood T cells was observed from baseline to week 6.

The TCR originated in an adult with an advanced solid tumor such as melanoma, head and neck, liver or kidney cancer. In this chain, TRBV28 is recombined with TRBJ1-3, and perhaps TRBD1 as D gene, on 5 matching bases. The specimen was CD4+ or CD8+ T cells sorted from blood, collected in a trial of the OX40 agonist ivuxolimab. The CDR3 region: CASSSAGPSGNTIYF. DNA sequence: TGTGCCAGCAGTTCCGCAGGGCCCTCTGGAAACACCATATATTTT.